This passage covers 5 T cell receptor beta chains from one sample sequenced in a study of beta chain features in type 1 diabetes. The whole isolated RNA underwent reverse transcription, so sequencing captured expressed TCRB transcripts. Clones were read by immunoSEQ multiplex PCR, and TCRdb kept only the in-frame ones, dropping some. The sample holds 300,000 to 450,000 clones, over 10% seen once. Sequencing was carried out using naive CD4+ T cells from blood. The receptors derive from a man younger than 35 in good health.

This clone was seen a handful of times. The chain couples TRBV28 to TRBJ2-7, with 7 bases matching TRBD2. V was pared by 5 bases and J by 7 bases, with 14 bases of the junction left unmatched. The CDR3 runs 15 residues. In germline, CDR1 is MDHEN, CDR2 SYDVKM. DNA of the CDR3: TGTGCCAGCAGTATCCCCCTCGCGGGAGCGAGGGAGCAGTACTTC. Protein product: CASSIPLAGAREQYF.

V gene TRBV25-1 combines with J gene TRBJ2-7, with 7 bases identical to TRBD1. J gave up 6 bases and V 1 base, and 12 bases lay outside the gene matches. CDR1 MGHDK and CDR2 SYGVNS come from the germline V gene. CDR3 length: 16 residues. The CDR3 sequence: CASSESTGHEVGEQYF. In DNA, the CDR3 is TGTGCCAGCAGTGAATCGACAGGGCACGAGGTAGGCGAGCAGTACTTC.

The chain carries TRBV9 and TRBJ1-6, with 8 bases matching TRBD1. The germline V gene encodes CDR1 SGDLS and CDR2 YYNGEE. The V and J ends lost 4 bases and 10 bases, in that order; junction bases with no gene match: 10. The CDR3 is 15 amino acids. CDR3 in amino acids: CASSTIGQGWSPLHF. In DNA, the CDR3 is TGTGCCAGCAGCACAATTGGACAGGGCTGGTCACCCCTCCACTTT.

This clone turned up a few times. The V gene is TRBV11-2, the J gene TRBJ2-6, with 11 bases identical to TRBD1. Germline V gene sequence: CDR1 SGHAT, CDR2 FQNNGV. This CDR3 spans 17 amino acids. The V segment lost 5 bases and the J segment 1 base; nucleotides outside the gene matches: 4. CDR3 in amino acids: CASSLRDRGSGANVLTF. CDR3 nucleotide sequence: TGTGCCAGCAGCCTCCGGGACAGGGGGTCTGGGGCCAACGTCCTGACTTTC.

The chain has TRBV7-2 and TRBJ1-1, with 7 bases that match TRBD1. The germline gives CDR1 SGHTA, CDR2 FQGNSA. J gave up 0 bases and V 7 bases, and 5 bases lay outside the gene matches. The CDR3 is 14 residues long. The CDR3 coding sequence is TGTGCCAGCACCCAAGGACAGGTGAACACTGAAGCTTTCTTT. It yields the protein CASTQGQVNTEAFF.